The source of this T cell receptor beta chain is a study of blood T cell repertoires in COVID-19. Overall study: From the United States, Italy and Spain came samples of acute and convalescent COVID-19. In each case, the material was cDNA or gDNA derived from T cells, B-cell-depleted T cells, or PBMCs.

The germline V gene has CDR1 SGDLS and CDR2 YYNGEE. The CDR3 covers 12 residues. The J segment lost 5 bases and the V segment lost 4 bases, leaving 2 bases of the junction unmatched. Only in-frame clones appear in the TCRdb table, and some are missing; sequencing was by immunoSEQ multiplex PCR. Seen here are around 60,000 clones, 75% to 85% observed once, and the top ten hold less than 35%. This chain joins TRBV9 and TRBJ2-5; 7 nucleotides line up with TRBD2. This TCR came from a human donor in a cohort sampled during active COVID-19. The sample consisted of peripheral blood. Here the CDR3 DNA reads TGTGCCAGCAGCATGGGGGGGGAGACCCAGTACTTC. Its protein product is CASSMGGETQYF.